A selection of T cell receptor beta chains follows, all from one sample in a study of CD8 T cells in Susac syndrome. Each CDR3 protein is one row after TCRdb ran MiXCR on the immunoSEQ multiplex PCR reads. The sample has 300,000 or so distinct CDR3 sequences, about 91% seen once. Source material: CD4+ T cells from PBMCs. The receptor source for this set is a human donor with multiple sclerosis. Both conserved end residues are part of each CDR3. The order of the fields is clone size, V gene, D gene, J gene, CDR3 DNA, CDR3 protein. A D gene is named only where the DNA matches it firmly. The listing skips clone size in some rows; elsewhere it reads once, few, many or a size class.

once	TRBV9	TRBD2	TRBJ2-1	TGTGCCAGCAGCGTCGCGGGGGGGGATTTAGGGTCCAACAATGAGCAGTTCTTC	CASSVAGGDLGSNNEQFF
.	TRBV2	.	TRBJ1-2	TGTGCCAGCAGTCCTGATTACCTGGCCTATGGCTACACCTTC	CASSPDYLAYGYTF
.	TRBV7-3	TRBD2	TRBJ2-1	TGTGCCAGCAGCTTATTTGGAGGGAGGGCCAGTAATGAGCAGTTCTTC	CASSLFGGRASNEQFF
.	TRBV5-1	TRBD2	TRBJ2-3	TGCGCCAGCAGCTTTTATAGCGGGAGGTCTAGCACAGATACGCAGTATTTT	CASSFYSGRSSTDTQYF
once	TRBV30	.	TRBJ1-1	TGTGCCTGGATCCCTCCAACAGGGTTAAGAGGGGCGACTGAAGCTTTCTTT	CAWIPPTGLRGATEAFF
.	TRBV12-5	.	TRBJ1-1	TGTGCTAGTGGTTTGCGGCAGGACACTGAAGCTTTCTTT	CASGLRQDTEAFF
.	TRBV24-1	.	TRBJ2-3	TGTGCCTCCCAAGGGTGGGGGCTCGAAGATACGCAGTATTTT	CASQGWGLEDTQYF
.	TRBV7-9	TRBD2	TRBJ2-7	TGTGCCAGCAGCTTAAGAGGTAGCGGGGACTACGAGCAGTACTTC	CASSLRGSGDYEQYF
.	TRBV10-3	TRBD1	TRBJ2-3	TGTGCCATCAGTTCGGGACAGGTGGATACGCAGTATTTT	CAISSGQVDTQYF
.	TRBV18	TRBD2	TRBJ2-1	TGTGCCAGCTCACCATCGCTAGCGGGGGATGACAATGAGCAGTTCTTC	CASSPSLAGDDNEQFF
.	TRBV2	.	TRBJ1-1	TGTGCCAGCACAAGGCGGGGACCTAGGGGAGCTTTCTTT	CASTRRGPRGAFF
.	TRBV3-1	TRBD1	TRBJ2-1	TGTGCCAGCAGCCAACTCGCCCCCGGGACAGGGGAAAGAGAGGAGCAGTTCTTC	CASSQLAPGTGEREEQFF
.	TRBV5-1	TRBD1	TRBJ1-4	TGCGCCAGCAGAAAACAGGGGGCGACTAATGAAAAACTGTTTTTT	CASRKQGATNEKLFF